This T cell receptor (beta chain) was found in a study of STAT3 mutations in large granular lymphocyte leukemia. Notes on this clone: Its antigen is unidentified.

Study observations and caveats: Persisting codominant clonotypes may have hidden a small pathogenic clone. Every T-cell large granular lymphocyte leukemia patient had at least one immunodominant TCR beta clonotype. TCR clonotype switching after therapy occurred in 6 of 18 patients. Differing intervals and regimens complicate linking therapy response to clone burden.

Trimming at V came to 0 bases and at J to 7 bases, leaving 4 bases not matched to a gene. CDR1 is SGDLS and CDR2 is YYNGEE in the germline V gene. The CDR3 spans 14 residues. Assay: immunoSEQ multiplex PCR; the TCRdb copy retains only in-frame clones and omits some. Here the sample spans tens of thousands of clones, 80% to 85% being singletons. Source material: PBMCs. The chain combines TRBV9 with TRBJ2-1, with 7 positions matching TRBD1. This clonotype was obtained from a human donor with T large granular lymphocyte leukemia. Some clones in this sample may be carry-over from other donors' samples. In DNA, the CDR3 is TGTGCCAGCAGCGTAGCTGCACAGGGGAATGAGCAGTTCTTC. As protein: CASSVAAQGNEQFF.